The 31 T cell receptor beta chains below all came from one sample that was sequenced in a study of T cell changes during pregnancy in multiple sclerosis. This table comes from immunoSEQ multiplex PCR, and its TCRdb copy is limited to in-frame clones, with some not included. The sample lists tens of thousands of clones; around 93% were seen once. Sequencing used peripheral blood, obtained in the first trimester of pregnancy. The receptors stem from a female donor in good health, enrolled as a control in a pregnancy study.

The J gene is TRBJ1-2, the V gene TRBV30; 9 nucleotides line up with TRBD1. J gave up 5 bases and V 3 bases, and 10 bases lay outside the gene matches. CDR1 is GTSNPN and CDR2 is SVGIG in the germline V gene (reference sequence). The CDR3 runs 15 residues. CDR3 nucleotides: TGTGCCTGGAGGCCCCACAGGGGGCCGAGATATGGCTACACCTTC. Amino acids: CAWRPHRGPRYGYTF.

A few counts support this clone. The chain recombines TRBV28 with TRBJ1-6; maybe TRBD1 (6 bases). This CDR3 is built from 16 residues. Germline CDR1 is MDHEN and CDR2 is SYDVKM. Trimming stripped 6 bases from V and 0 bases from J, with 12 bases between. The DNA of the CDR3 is TGTGCCAGCAGAGGGGGGGTCGGCTCCTATAATTCACCCCTCCACTTT. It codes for CASRGGVGSYNSPLHF.

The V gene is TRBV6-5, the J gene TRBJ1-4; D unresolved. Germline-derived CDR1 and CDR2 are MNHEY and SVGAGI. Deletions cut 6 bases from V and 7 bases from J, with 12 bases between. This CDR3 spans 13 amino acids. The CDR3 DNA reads TGTGCCAGCAGCCCCCTCGGAGGTGAAAAACTGTTTTTT. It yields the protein CASSPLGGEKLFF.

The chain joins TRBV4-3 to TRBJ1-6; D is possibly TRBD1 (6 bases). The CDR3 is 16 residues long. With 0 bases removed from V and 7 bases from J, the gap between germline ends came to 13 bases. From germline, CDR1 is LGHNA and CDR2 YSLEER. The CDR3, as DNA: TGCGCCAGCAGCCAAGAACCCCCAGGGGACAATTCACCCCTCCACTTT. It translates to CASSQEPPGDNSPLHF.

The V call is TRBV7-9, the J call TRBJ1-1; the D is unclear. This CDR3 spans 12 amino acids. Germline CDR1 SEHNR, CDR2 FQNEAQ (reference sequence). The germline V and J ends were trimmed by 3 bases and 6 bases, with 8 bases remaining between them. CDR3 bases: TGTGCCAGCAGCTTCCTCCCCCCTGAAGCTTTCTTT. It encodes CASSFLPPEAFF.

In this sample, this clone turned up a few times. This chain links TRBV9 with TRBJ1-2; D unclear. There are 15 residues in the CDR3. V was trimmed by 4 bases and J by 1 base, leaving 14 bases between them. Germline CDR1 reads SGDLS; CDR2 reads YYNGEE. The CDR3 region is CASSPLDGNNYGYTF. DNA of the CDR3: TGTGCCAGCAGCCCCTTAGACGGGAATAACTATGGCTACACCTTC.

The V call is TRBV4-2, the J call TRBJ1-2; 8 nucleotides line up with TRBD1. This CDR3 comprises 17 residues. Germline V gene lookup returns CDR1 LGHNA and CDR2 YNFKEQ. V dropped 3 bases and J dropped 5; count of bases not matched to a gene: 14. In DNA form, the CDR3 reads TGTGCCAGCAGCCAGACAGGACAGGGTAGGGACCAATATGGCTACACCTTC. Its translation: CASSQTGQGRDQYGYTF.

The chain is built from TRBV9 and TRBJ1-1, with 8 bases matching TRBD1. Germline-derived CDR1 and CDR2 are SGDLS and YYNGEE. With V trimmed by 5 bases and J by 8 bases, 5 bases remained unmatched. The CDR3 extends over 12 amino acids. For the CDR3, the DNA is TGTGCCAGCAGTTCACAGGGGGGAGAAGCTTTCTTT. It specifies CASSSQGGEAFF.

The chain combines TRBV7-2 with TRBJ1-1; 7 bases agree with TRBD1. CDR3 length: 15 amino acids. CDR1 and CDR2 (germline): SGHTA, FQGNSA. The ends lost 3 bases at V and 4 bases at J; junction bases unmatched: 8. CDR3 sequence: CASSLQGVGGTEAFF. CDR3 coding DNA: TGTGCCAGCAGCTTGCAGGGGGTCGGGGGCACTGAAGCTTTCTTT.

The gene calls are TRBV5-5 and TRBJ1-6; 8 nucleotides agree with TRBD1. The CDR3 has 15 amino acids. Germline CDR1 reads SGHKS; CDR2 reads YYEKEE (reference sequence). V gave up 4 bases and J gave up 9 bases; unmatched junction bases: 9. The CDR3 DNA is TGTGCCAGCAGCCCCGGGCAGGGGGCATTTTCACCCCTCCACTTT. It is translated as CASSPGQGAFSPLHF.

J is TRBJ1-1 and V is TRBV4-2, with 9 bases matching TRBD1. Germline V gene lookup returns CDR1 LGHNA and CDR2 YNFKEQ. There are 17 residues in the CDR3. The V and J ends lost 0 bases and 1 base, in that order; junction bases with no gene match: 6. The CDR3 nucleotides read TGTGCCAGCAGCCAAGATCTCGGGGGACAGGGGAACACTGAAGCTTTCTTT. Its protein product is CASSQDLGGQGNTEAFF.

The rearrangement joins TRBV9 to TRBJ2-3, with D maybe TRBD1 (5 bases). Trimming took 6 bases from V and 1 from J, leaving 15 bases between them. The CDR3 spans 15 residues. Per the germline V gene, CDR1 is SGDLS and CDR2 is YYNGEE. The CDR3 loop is CASNLAGSRTDTQYF. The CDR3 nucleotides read TGTGCCAGCAACCTTGCAGGGTCCCGCACAGATACGCAGTATTTT.

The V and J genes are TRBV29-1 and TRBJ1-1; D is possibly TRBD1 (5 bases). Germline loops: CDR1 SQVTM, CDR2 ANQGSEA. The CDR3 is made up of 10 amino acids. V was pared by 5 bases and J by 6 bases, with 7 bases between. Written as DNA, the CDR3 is TGCAGCGTTTCGGGGGCTGAAGCTTTCTTT. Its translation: CSVSGAEAFF.

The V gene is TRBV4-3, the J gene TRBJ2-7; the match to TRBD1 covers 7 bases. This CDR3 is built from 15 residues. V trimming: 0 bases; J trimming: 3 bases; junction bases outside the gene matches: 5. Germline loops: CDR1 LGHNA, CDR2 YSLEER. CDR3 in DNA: TGCGCCAGCAGCCAAGACCGGGACAGTCTCTACGAGCAGTACTTC. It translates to CASSQDRDSLYEQYF.

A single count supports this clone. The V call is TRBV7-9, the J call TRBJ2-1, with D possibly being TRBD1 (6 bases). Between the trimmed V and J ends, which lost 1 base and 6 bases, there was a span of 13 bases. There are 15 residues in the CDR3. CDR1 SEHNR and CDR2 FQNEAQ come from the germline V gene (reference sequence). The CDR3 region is CASSLVAGVSNEQFF. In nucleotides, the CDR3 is TGTGCCAGCAGCTTAGTGGCAGGGGTGTCCAATGAGCAGTTCTTC.

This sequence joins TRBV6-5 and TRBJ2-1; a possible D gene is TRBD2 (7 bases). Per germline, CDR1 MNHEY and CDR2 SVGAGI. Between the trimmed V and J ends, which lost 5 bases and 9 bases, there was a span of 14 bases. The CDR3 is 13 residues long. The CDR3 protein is CASSRGGSTEQFF. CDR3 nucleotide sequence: TGTGCCAGCAGTAGGGGGGGTAGTACTGAGCAGTTCTTC.

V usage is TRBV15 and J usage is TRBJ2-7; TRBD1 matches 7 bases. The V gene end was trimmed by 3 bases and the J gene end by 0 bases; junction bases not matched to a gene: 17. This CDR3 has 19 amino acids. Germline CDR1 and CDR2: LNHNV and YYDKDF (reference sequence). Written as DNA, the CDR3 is TGTGCCACCAGCAGGAGGCCTAAAAAGGGGGCGGTGAACTCCTACGAGCAGTACTTC. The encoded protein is CATSRRPKKGAVNSYEQYF.

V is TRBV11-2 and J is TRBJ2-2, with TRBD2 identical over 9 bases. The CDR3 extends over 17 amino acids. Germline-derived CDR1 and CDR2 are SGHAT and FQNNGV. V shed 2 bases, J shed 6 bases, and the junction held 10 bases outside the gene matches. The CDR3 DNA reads TGTGCCAGCAGCTTACTGGGCGGGGGGGCTGGAGCCGGGGAGCTGTTTTTT. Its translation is CASSLLGGGAGAGELFF.

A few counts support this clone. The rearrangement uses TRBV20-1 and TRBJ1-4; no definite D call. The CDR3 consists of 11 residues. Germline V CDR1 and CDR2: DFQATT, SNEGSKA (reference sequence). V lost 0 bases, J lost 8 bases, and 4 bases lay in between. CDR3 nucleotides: TGCAGTGCTAGAGATCGGGAAAAACTGTTTTTT. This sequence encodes CSARDREKLFF.

CDR3 nucleotides: TGCGCCAGCAGCCAAGATCTGGGCGATAGACTGTTTTTT. Translated, it gives CASSQDLGDRLFF. The V and J genes are TRBV4-3 and TRBJ1-4, with D unclear. Trimming took off 0 bases at V and 13 bases at J, with 12 bases between the two ends. Germline V gene lookup returns CDR1 LGHNA and CDR2 YSLEER. This CDR3 has 13 amino acids.

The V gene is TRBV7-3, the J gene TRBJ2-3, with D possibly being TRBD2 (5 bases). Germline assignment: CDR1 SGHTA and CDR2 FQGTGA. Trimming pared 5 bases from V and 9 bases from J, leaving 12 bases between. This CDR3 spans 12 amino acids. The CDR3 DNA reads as TGTGCCAGCAGCAGCCGGGAAGGGACGCAGTATTTT. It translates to CASSSREGTQYF.

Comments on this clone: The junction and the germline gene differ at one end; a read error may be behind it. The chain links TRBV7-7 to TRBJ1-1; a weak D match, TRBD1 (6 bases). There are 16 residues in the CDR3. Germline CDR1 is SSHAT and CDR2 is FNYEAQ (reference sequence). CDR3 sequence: CASSPSPGGGHTEAFF. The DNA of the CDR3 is TGTGCTAGCAGCCCCTCTCCAGGCGGGGGGCACACTGAAGCTTTCTTT.

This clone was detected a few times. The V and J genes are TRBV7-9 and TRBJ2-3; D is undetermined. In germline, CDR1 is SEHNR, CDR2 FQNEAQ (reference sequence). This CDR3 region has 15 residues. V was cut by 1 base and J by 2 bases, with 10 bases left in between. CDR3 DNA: TGTGCCAGCAGCTTAGGGGTAGCTTCCACAGATACGCAGTATTTT. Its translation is CASSLGVASTDTQYF.

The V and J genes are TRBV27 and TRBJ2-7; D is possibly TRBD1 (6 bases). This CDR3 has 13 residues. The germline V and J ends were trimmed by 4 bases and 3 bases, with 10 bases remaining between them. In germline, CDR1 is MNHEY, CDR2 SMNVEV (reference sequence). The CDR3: CASSSGTSYEQYF. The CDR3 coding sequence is TGTGCCAGCAGTTCAGGGACAAGCTACGAGCAGTACTTC.

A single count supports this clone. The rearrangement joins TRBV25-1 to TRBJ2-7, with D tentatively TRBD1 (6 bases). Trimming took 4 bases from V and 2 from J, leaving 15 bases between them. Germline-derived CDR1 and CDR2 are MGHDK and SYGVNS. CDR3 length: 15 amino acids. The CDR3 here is CASSGNRVTPYEQYF. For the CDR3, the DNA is TGTGCCAGCAGTGGCAACAGGGTTACCCCCTACGAGCAGTACTTC.

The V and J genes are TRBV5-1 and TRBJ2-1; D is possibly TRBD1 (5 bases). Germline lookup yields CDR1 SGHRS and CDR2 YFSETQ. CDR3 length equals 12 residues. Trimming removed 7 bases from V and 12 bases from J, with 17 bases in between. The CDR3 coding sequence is TGCGCCAGCTCTATTCCAGGGTTTCGGCAGTTCTTC. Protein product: CASSIPGFRQFF.

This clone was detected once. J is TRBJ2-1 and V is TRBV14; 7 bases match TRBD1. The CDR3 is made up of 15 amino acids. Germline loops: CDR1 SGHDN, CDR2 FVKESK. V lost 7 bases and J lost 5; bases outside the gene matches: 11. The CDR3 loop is CASTLRQGLNNEQFF. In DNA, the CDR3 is TGTGCCAGCACCCTAAGACAGGGCCTCAACAATGAGCAGTTCTTC.

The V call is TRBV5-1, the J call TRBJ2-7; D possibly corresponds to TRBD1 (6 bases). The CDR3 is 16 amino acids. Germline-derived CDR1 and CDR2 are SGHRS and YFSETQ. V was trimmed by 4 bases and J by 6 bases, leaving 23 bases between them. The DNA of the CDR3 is TGCGCCAGCAGCGCAGCCCTAGGCAGGGGAAGGGGCGAGCAGTACTTC. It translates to CASSAALGRGRGEQYF.

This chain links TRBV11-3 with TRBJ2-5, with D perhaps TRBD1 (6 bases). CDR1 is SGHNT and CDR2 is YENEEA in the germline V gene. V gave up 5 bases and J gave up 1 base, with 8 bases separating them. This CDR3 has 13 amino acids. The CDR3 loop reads CASSRDTQETQYF. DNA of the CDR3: TGTGCCAGCAGCAGGGACACCCAAGAGACCCAGTACTTC.

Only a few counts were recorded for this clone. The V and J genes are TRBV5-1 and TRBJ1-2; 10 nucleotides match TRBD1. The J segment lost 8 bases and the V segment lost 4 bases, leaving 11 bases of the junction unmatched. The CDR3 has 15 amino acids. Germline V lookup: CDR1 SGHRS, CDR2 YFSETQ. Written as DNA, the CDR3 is TGCGCCAGCAGCGCGTCCGGGACAGGGGATGGGGGCTACACCTTC. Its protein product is CASSASGTGDGGYTF. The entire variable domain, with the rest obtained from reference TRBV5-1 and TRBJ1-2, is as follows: KAGVTQTPRYLIKTRGQQVTLSCSPISGHRSVSWYQQTPGQGLQFLFEYFSETQRNKGNFPGRFSGRQFSNSRSEMNVSTLELGDSALYLCASSASGTGDGGYTFGSGTRLTVV.

CDR3: CASSPPRGQATTNYEQYF. CDR3 sequence (DNA): TGTGCCAGCTCACCACCGAGGGGGCAAGCCACCACCAACTACGAGCAGTACTTC. V and J are TRBV18 and TRBJ2-7, with 7 bases aligning to TRBD1. Germline-derived CDR1 and CDR2 are KGHSH and LQKENI. This CDR3 is 18 amino acids long. Unmatched junction bases numbered 14, after V lost 0 bases and J lost 3 bases.